A single sample gave rise to the 25 T cell receptor beta chains below, sequenced in a study of tissue T cells after allogeneic stem cell transplantation. Method: immunoSEQ multiplex PCR; TCRdb's copy keeps in-frame clones and lacks some. In the table there are approximately 45,000 clones, 65% to 85% of which are singletons. Specimen: sorted cells pooled from one or two spleens. The receptor set was obtained from a pool of C57BL/6 mice in good health.

A note on this clone: Gene names and germline refer to mouse. The read ends 1 residue early relative to the CDR3; the germline J gene fills the gap. V is TRBV16 and J is TRBJ2-7; D uncertain. This CDR3 has 13 amino acids. Germline V gene data show CDR1 as SGHSA and CDR2 as FRNQAP. The V gene lost 0 bases and the J gene lost 3 bases, with 6 bases spanning the gap. The sequenced CDR3 bases are TGTGCAAGCAGCTTAGATGCAGTCTATGAACAGTAC. It translates to CASSLDAVYEQY. The entire CDR3 reads CASSLDAVYEQYF.

This clone came up a few times. Gene labels here are mouse ones. CDR3 DNA (partial): TGTGCCAGCAGTTTCCGGGACAACCAAGACACCCAGTAC. Protein product: CASSFRDNQDTQY. The CDR3 reads in full as CASSFRDNQDTQYF. This chain connects TRBV13-3 to TRBJ2-5, with D possibly called TRBD1 or TRBD2 (5 bases each). The read halts 1 residue ahead of the CDR3 end, with the missing end drawn from the germline J gene. The germline V gene encodes CDR1 NNHDY and CDR2 SYVADS. The V end was cut by 4 bases, the J end by 0 bases, with 9 bases between. The CDR3 has 14 residues.

Comment on this clone: Gene names are the mouse ones. Read data end 1 residue before the CDR3 end; the end is taken from the germline J gene. V is TRBV4 and J is TRBJ2-5, with TRBD2 matching over 10 bases. The CDR3 is made up of 15 amino acids. J was trimmed by 2 bases and V by 5 bases; bases with no gene match: 4. Germline values: CDR1 LGHDT, CDR2 YNNKQL (reference sequence). CDR3 residues: CASSISGGAQDTQYF. The sequenced part of the CDR3 DNA is TGTGCCAGCAGCATCTCTGGGGGGGCCCAAGACACCCAGTAC.

As concerns this clone: Gene names are the mouse ones. The CDR3 extends 1 residue past the end of the read, so its final part is completed from the germline J gene. The chain couples TRBV12-1 to TRBJ2-7; 10 bases are shared with TRBD2. Unmatched junction bases numbered 5, after V lost 2 bases and J lost 5 bases. The germline CDR1 and CDR2 sequences are SGHSN and HYEKVE. The CDR3 extends over 14 amino acids. CDR3 bases read: TGTGCCAGCTCTCACTGGGGGGGGCGCAATGAACAGTAC. It is translated as CASSHWGGRNEQY. The whole CDR3 sequence reads CASSHWGGRNEQYF.

In regard to this clone: Genes and germline come from the mouse. The read terminates 1 residue ahead of where the CDR3 ends, so the germline J gene completes it. J is TRBJ2-7 and V is TRBV2; D is ambiguous. Trimming shortened V by 0 bases and J by 3 bases, and 6 bases separated the two germline ends. CDR3 size: 13 residues. Germline-derived CDR1 and CDR2 are LGHNA and YSYQKL. The CDR3 bases that were read are TGTGCCAGCAGCCAAGACCGGAGCTATGAACAGTAC. Its protein is CASSQDRSYEQY. The entire CDR3 reads CASSQDRSYEQYF.

In the case of this clone: Gene and germline names: mouse. Coverage ceases 1 residue before the CDR3 finishes, and the germline J gene fills in the end. V gene TRBV3 combines with J gene TRBJ1-2; D gene ambiguous. V was clipped by 1 base and J by 0 bases, with 6 bases between them. Per germline, CDR1 SNHLY and CDR2 FYNGKV (reference sequence). The CDR3 has 14 residues. The DNA read from the CDR3 is TGTGCCAGCAGCTTAGAGGCAGCAAACTCCGACTACACC. Protein sequence: CASSLEAANSDYT. The whole CDR3 protein is CASSLEAANSDYTF.

Of note for this clone: Gene labels here are mouse ones. The CDR3 bases that were read are TGCACCTGCAGTGTTGATTCTGGAAATACGCTCTAT. Translating gives CTCSVDSGNTLY. The entire CDR3 protein reads CTCSVDSGNTLYF. The chain uses TRBV1 and TRBJ1-3; D is ambiguous. Sequencing ends 1 residue short of the CDR3 end; the germline J gene provides the rest. The germline gives CDR1 NSQYPW, CDR2 LRSPGD (reference sequence). The V gene lost 4 bases and the J gene lost 0 bases, with 4 bases spanning the gap. The CDR3 has 13 amino acids.

A remark on this clone: Germline and genes: mouse. The read finishes 1 residue shy of the CDR3 end, and the germline J gene is used to complete it. The chain uses TRBV13-2 and TRBJ2-4; 8 positions match TRBD2. The germline gives CDR1 NNHNN, CDR2 SYGAGS (reference sequence). The ends lost 5 bases at V and 2 bases at J; junction bases unmatched: 1. The CDR3 loop spans 13 amino acids. CDR3 bases read: TGTGCCAGCGGGGACTGGGATCAAAACACCTTGTAC. As protein: CASGDWDQNTLY. The full-length CDR3 reads as CASGDWDQNTLYF.

In the case of this clone: Genes here carry mouse names. With the read ending 1 residue before the CDR3 end, the germline J gene is used to fill in that end. The chain couples TRBV3 to TRBJ2-7; no definite D call. V lost 6 bases to trimming and J lost 0 bases, with 3 bases between them. The CDR3 spans 11 residues. CDR1 SNHLY and CDR2 FYNGKV come from the germline V gene (reference sequence). CDR3 bases read: TGTGCCAGCAGGAGCTCCTATGAACAGTAC. It translates to CASRSSYEQY. The entire CDR3 protein is CASRSSYEQYF.

Worth noting for this clone: Mouse names are used for the genes. The read comes to an end 1 residue before the CDR3 does, leaving the germline J gene to fill in the end. J is TRBJ2-7 and V is TRBV5; 10 nucleotides align to TRBD2. The CDR3 runs 15 residues. V was clipped by 0 bases and J by 4 bases; unmatched bases: 3. Germline CDR1 and CDR2: LGHNA and YNLKQL (reference sequence). This CDR3 reads CASSQEETGGYEQYF. The CDR3 DNA, read in part, is TGTGCCAGCAGCCAAGAAGAGACTGGGGGGTATGAACAGTAC.

With respect to this clone: The germline and genes are mouse ones. The sequenced fragment ends 1 residue before the CDR3 boundary, so the rest is inferred from the germline J gene. This rearrangement joins TRBV19 to TRBJ2-5; 11 nucleotides align to TRBD2. This CDR3 contains 14 residues. With V trimmed by 4 bases and J by 5 bases, 3 bases remained unmatched. Germline V lookup: CDR1 FNHDT, CDR2 SITEND (reference sequence). The CDR3 protein is CASSPGTGGDTQYF. The DNA read from the CDR3 is TGTGCCAGCAGTCCAGGGACTGGGGGAGACACCCAGTAC.

Regarding this clone: Here the gene names and germline are mouse. Sequencing ends 1 residue short of the CDR3 end; the germline J gene provides the rest. J is TRBJ2-4 and V is TRBV4, with 7 bases identical to TRBD2. This CDR3 comprises 15 residues. Per the germline V gene, CDR1 is LGHDT and CDR2 is YNNKQL (reference sequence). Trimming at V came to 5 bases and at J to 0 bases, leaving 5 bases not matched to a gene. Here the CDR3 reads CASSPRWGSQNTLYF. The covered CDR3 bases are TGTGCCAGCAGCCCCCGCTGGGGGAGTCAAAACACCTTGTAC.

Concerning this clone: Gene names and germline match the mouse. The CDR3 end is not reached by the read, which stops 1 residue before it; the germline J gene fills it in. V is TRBV3 and J is TRBJ2-3, with D tentatively TRBD1 (6 bases). V lost 5 bases, J lost 0 bases, and 12 bases lay in between. CDR1 and CDR2 from the germline V gene are SNHLY and FYNGKV (reference sequence). This CDR3 comprises 15 residues. The CDR3 here is CASSPRTASAETLYF. Incomplete CDR3 DNA: TGTGCCAGCAGCCCCCGGACAGCTAGTGCAGAAACGCTGTAT.

Concerning this clone itself: Gene and germline names: mouse. The read falls 1 residue short of the CDR3 end, and the missing part is taken from the germline J gene. The chain has TRBV19 and TRBJ2-2, with 10 bases that match TRBD2. Germline lookup yields CDR1 FNHDT and CDR2 SITEND (reference sequence). This CDR3 has 15 residues. Trimming removed 4 bases from V and 7 bases from J; junction bases left unmatched: 7. CDR3 in amino acids: CASSRLGGEGGQLYF. Partial CDR3 DNA: TGTGCCAGCAGTCGACTGGGGGGAGAAGGCGGGCAGCTCTAC.

About this clone itself: Genes and germline are mouse. The missing CDR3 end, 1 residue past where the read stops, is filled in from the germline J gene. This chain joins TRBV12-1 and TRBJ2-4; D unresolved. Trimming removed 2 bases from V and 3 bases from J, with 11 bases in between. The CDR3 runs 14 residues. Germline CDR1 reads SGHSN; CDR2 reads HYEKVE. Partial CDR3 DNA: TGTGCCAGCTCTCCCCCTCGGGAACAAAACACCTTGTAC. Translating gives CASSPPREQNTLY. The complete CDR3 reads CASSPPREQNTLYF.

About this clone itself: Gene labels here are mouse ones. Read coverage stops 1 residue before the CDR3 terminus; the germline J gene supplies the remainder. The chain recombines TRBV2 with TRBJ1-1; no definite D call. Trimming took off 2 bases at V and 3 bases at J, with 10 bases between the two ends. The CDR3 spans 14 residues. Germline CDR1 is LGHNA and CDR2 is YSYQKL. The CDR3 bases that were read are TGTGCCAGCAGCCAACAAGGGAGGGACACAGAAGTCTTC. It specifies CASSQQGRDTEVF. The whole CDR3 is CASSQQGRDTEVFF.

This clone has only one observation. Genes and germline come from the mouse. Coverage ceases 1 residue before the CDR3 finishes, and the germline J gene fills in the end. The V gene is TRBV19, the J gene TRBJ2-1; D gene unclear. The CDR3 runs to 15 residues. Germline V CDR1 and CDR2: FNHDT, SITEND (reference sequence). V was pared by 2 bases and J by 0 bases, with 9 bases between. The CDR3 DNA, read in part, is TGTGCCAGCAGTATCACAGCCTTTAACTATGCTGAGCAGTTC. Translation gives CASSITAFNYAEQF. The CDR3 in its entirety is CASSITAFNYAEQFF.

The table lists this clone with a few counts. Gene names refer to mouse genes. The read is 1 residue too short to cover the CDR3 end, so that end is filled in from the germline J gene. The chain links TRBV3 to TRBJ2-7; 11 nucleotides agree with TRBD2. Trimming at V came to 4 bases and at J to 0 bases, leaving 2 bases not matched to a gene. Germline CDR1 reads SNHLY; CDR2 reads FYNGKV (reference sequence). This CDR3 is built from 15 residues. The CDR3 bases that were read are TGTGCCAGCAGCTGGACTGGGGGGAGCTCCTATGAACAGTAC. It encodes CASSWTGGSSYEQY. The full CDR3 protein is CASSWTGGSSYEQYF.

Of note for this clone: Gene names and germline match the mouse. The read is 1 residue too short to cover the CDR3 end, so that end is filled in from the germline J gene. V usage is TRBV19 and J usage is TRBJ2-4; TRBD2 is a possible D gene (7 bases). CDR1 and CDR2 from the germline V gene are FNHDT and SITEND (reference sequence). This CDR3 spans 14 amino acids. V lost 1 base to trimming and J lost 5 bases, with 11 bases between them. The CDR3 DNA, read in part, is TGTGCCAGCAGTATATTGGGGGGCGGAAACACCTTGTAC. Translating it yields CASSILGGGNTLY. The CDR3 in its entirety is CASSILGGGNTLYF. The full variable domain, in which reference TRBV19 and TRBJ2-4 provide the parts outside the CDR3, is GGIITQTPKFLIGQEGQKLTLKCQQNFNHDTMYWYRQDSGKGLRLIYYSITENDLQKGDLSEGYDASREKKSSFSLTVTSAQKNEMAVFLCASSILGGGNTLYFGAGTRLSVL.

This clone showed up just a few times. Each gene name is a mouse one. Read data end 1 residue before the CDR3 end; the end is taken from the germline J gene. The V gene is TRBV13-2, the J gene TRBJ1-5, with TRBD1 as a possible D gene (6 bases). CDR3 length: 14 residues. V was cut by 5 bases and J by 2 bases, with 11 bases left in between. Germline loops: CDR1 NNHNN, CDR2 SYGAGS (reference sequence). CDR3 region: CASGRGVDNQAPLF. The DNA read from the CDR3 is TGTGCCAGCGGGAGGGGGGTCGACAACCAGGCTCCGCTT.

In its sample, this clone was seen a few times. Gene and germline names: mouse. Read coverage stops 1 residue before the CDR3 terminus; the germline J gene supplies the remainder. The chain employs TRBV3 and TRBJ2-1, with 7 nucleotides matching TRBD1. Trimming removed 3 bases from V and 4 bases from J; junction bases left unmatched: 0. The CDR3 is 13 residues long. Germline V gene sequence: CDR1 SNHLY, CDR2 FYNGKV (reference sequence). CDR3 region: CASSLGQYAEQFF. The sequenced part of the CDR3 DNA is TGTGCCAGCAGCTTGGGACAGTATGCTGAGCAGTTC.

Regarding this clone: Mouse gene names apply. From the germline J gene comes the end of the CDR3, since the read stops 1 residue before it. The rearrangement links TRBV5 to TRBJ2-7; TRBD1 might be the D (5 bases). There are 12 residues in the CDR3. Trimming took 0 bases from V and 6 from J, leaving 6 bases between them. Germline V CDR1 and CDR2: LGHNA, YNLKQL (reference sequence). This CDR3 reads CASSQDRVEQYF. The sequenced CDR3 bases are TGTGCCAGCAGCCAAGACAGGGTTGAACAGTAC.

On this clone: The genes and germline here are from mouse. The read comes to an end 1 residue before the CDR3 does, leaving the germline J gene to fill in the end. The chain is built from TRBV13-1 and TRBJ2-1; no reliable D call. Germline loops: CDR1 NSHNY, CDR2 SYGAGN. The CDR3 is made up of 14 amino acids. Trimming took off 0 bases at V and 3 bases at J, with 7 bases between the two ends. The part of the CDR3 DNA that was read is TGTGCCAGCAGTGATGCGCCAGTCTATGCTGAGCAGTTC. Translated, it gives CASSDAPVYAEQF. From start to end, the CDR3 is CASSDAPVYAEQFF.

About this clone itself: The listed genes are named as in mouse. The read ends 1 residue before the CDR3 terminus; that terminus is restored from the germline J gene. This chain uses TRBV26 with TRBJ1-3, with TRBD1 matching over 10 bases. J was trimmed by 2 bases and V by 0 bases; bases with no gene match: 4. Per the germline V gene, CDR1 is KGHPV and CDR2 is FQNQEV (reference sequence). This CDR3 is built from 17 residues. This CDR3 is CASSLSSGQGTGNTLYF. Partial CDR3 DNA: TGTGCCAGCAGTCTGTCTTCGGGACAGGGGACTGGAAATACGCTCTAT.

About this clone itself: Gene names denote mouse genes. The CDR3 extends 1 residue past the end of the read, so its final part is completed from the germline J gene. The genes are TRBV4 and TRBJ2-5; 8 bases are shared with TRBD2. V was clipped by 5 bases and J by 5 bases; unmatched bases: 3. This CDR3 contains 13 residues. In germline, CDR1 is LGHDT, CDR2 YNNKQL (reference sequence). This CDR3 is CASSLGGGDTQYF. CDR3 DNA, as far as it was read: TGTGCCAGCAGCCTGGGGGGCGGAGACACCCAGTAC.